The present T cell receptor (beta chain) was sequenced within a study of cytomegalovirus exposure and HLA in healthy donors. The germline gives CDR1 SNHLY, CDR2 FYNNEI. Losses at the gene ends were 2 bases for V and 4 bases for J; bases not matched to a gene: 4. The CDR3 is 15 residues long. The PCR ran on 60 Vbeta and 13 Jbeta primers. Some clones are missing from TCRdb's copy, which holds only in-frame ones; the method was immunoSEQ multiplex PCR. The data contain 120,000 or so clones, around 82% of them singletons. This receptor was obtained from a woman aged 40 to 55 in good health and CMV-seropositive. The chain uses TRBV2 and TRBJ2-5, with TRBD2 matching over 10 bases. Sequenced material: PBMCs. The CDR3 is CASSEWVAGGETQYF. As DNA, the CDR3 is TGTGCCAGCAGTGAATGGGTAGCGGGAGGAGAGACCCAGTACTTC.